Following are 25 T cell receptor beta chains from one sample sequenced in a study of early T cells in non-severe SARS-CoV-2 infection. MiXCR was run by TCRdb on the 5' RACE reads, yielding one entry per CDR3 protein. The sample consists of roughly 53,000 distinct CDR3 sequences, more than 10% of them appearing once. Sequences were derived from whole blood, sampled at baseline. The origin of the receptors is an adult who was a healthcare worker with PCR-confirmed SARS-CoV-2 infection or an uninfected control (not recorded which).

This chain links TRBV28 with TRBJ2-1, with D maybe TRBD1 (6 bases). This CDR3 is 13 amino acids long. Trimming took 5 bases from V and 9 from J, leaving 14 bases between them. The germline V gene encodes CDR1 MDHEN and CDR2 SYDVKM. As DNA, the CDR3 is TGTGCCAGCAGTCAGGGTTGGGACACTGAGCAGTTCTTC. The encoded protein is CASSQGWDTEQFF.

This clonotype was seen repeatedly, ten times or more. The gene calls are TRBV28 and TRBJ1-1; the D is unclear. CDR3 length equals 15 residues. Trimming cost V 7 bases and J 1 base, with 16 bases left between them. Germline V gene lookup returns CDR1 MDHEN and CDR2 SYDVKM. The CDR3 bases are TGTGCCAGCATTTCGTTCGGCTCCCAGAACACTGAAGCTTTCTTT. Protein sequence: CASISFGSQNTEAFF.

This clonotype was observed a few times. The rearrangement links TRBV6-6 to TRBJ1-4; TRBD1 is a possible D gene (5 bases). The CDR3 runs to 15 residues. Germline V CDR1 and CDR2: MNHNY, SVGAGI (reference sequence). V lost 7 bases and J 5 bases, leaving 17 bases between the germline ends. The CDR3 DNA is TGTGCCAGCAACAACCCCGGGACGCTAAATGAAAAACTGTTTTTT. It codes for CASNNPGTLNEKLFF.

This clonotype was found many times. This chain connects TRBV3-1 to TRBJ2-3; no clear D. V lost 10 bases and J 4 bases, leaving 9 bases between the germline ends. Per germline, CDR1 LGHDT and CDR2 YNNKEL (reference sequence). The CDR3 sequence is 11 residues long. CDR3 nucleotide sequence: TGTGCCATGACCTTCCCAGATACGCAGTATTTT. Amino acids: CAMTFPDTQYF.

This clonotype has more than one count but fewer than ten. The chain is built from TRBV7-8 and TRBJ2-3, with D uncertain. The germline V gene encodes CDR1 SGHVS and CDR2 FQNEAQ. The V end lost 0 bases, the J end lost 5 bases, and 6 bases lay between the germline ends. The CDR3 has 13 amino acids. The CDR3 reads CASSLAAVDTQYF. The CDR3 nucleotides are TGTGCCAGCAGCTTAGCCGCGGTAGATACGCAGTATTTT. Together with reference TRBV7-8 and TRBJ2-3, the CDR3 gives the full variable domain: GAGVSQSPRYKVAKRGQDVALRCDPISGHVSLFWYQQALGQGPEFLTYFQNEAQLDKSGLPSDRFFAERPEGSVSTLKIQRTQQEDSAVYLCASSLAAVDTQYFGPGTRLTVL.

This clonotype was counted only a few times. The chain uses TRBV18 and TRBJ1-3, with TRBD1 identical over 7 bases. CDR1 is KGHSH, CDR2 LQKENI, per germline. CDR3 length: 16 residues. After removal of 3 bases from V and 1 base from J, the junction contained 6 bases not matched to a gene. CDR3 amino acids: CASSPVTGLSGNTIYF. In nucleotides, the CDR3 is TGTGCCAGCTCACCTGTGACAGGGCTTTCTGGAAACACCATATATTTT.

The V gene is TRBV7-6, the J gene TRBJ2-1; 12 bases line up with TRBD2. The CDR3 runs 13 residues. With V trimmed by 7 bases and J by 8 bases, 3 bases remained unmatched. Germline V gene data show CDR1 as SGHVS and CDR2 as FNYEAQ. CDR3 coding DNA: TGTGCCAGCAAGACTAGCGGGAGCTATGAGCAGTTCTTC. It translates to CASKTSGSYEQFF.

This clonotype is a singleton in its sample. This is likely a read error, given that the CDR3 carries no conserved phenylalanine or tryptophan at its end. The genes are TRBV24-1 and TRBJ2-1; 7 bases fit TRBD1. V lost 4 bases, J lost 9 bases, and 14 bases stayed unmatched. The CDR3 runs 16 residues. The germline V gene encodes CDR1 KGHDR and CDR2 SFDVKD. CDR3 in DNA: TGTGCCACCAGTGACCCAGACAGGGCGTATTATACTGAGCAGTTCTAC. Translated: CATSDPDRAYYTEQFY.

This clonotype was seen only a few times. CDR3 residues: CASSYSGTSVNEQFF. In DNA form, the CDR3 reads TGTGCCAGCAGTTACTCTGGGACTAGCGTCAATGAGCAGTTCTTC. The gene calls are TRBV6-5 and TRBJ2-1; 10 bases are a match to TRBD2. Germline V CDR1 and CDR2: MNHEY, SVGAGI. The length of the CDR3 is 15 residues. After removal of 0 bases from V and 6 bases from J, the junction contained 2 bases not matched to a gene.

This clonotype was seen more than once but under ten times. V gene TRBV6-5 combines with J gene TRBJ2-7; no clear D. Germline V CDR1 and CDR2: MNHEY, SVGAGI. The CDR3 loop spans 13 amino acids. Trimming pared 6 bases from V and 4 bases from J, leaving 13 bases between. The CDR3 DNA reads TGTGCCAGCAGAGAACGCGTGGCTTACGAGCAGTACTTC. Translated, it gives CASRERVAYEQYF.

By frequency in the sample, this clonotype is medium-sized. The chain employs TRBV7-9 and TRBJ1-5, with 9 bases aligning to TRBD1. CDR1 SEHNR and CDR2 FQNEAQ come from the germline V gene (reference sequence). The CDR3 covers 19 residues. V shed 0 bases, J shed 0 bases, and the junction held 9 bases outside the gene matches. The CDR3 sequence is CASSLARTGADYSNQPQHF. DNA for the CDR3: TGTGCCAGCAGCTTAGCACGGACAGGGGCGGATTATAGCAATCAGCCCCAGCATTTT.

This clonotype came up a few times. The chain uses TRBV18 and TRBJ1-1, with D perhaps TRBD1 (6 bases). Germline loops: CDR1 KGHSH, CDR2 LQKENI. This CDR3 contains 14 residues. V lost 3 bases to trimming and J lost 3 bases, with 11 bases between them. Here the CDR3 DNA reads TGTGCCAGCTCACCGGACAGAAAGGACACTGAAGCTTTCTTT. It specifies CASSPDRKDTEAFF.

A single count supports this clonotype. The chain carries TRBV11-2 and TRBJ2-5; TRBD1 is a possible D gene (5 bases). Germline V CDR1 and CDR2: SGHAT, FQNNGV. V was pared by 5 bases and J by 1 base, with 14 bases between. CDR3 size: 15 residues. This chain's CDR3 is CASSGQTVSQETQYF. For the CDR3, the DNA is TGTGCCAGCAGCGGTCAGACAGTTAGCCAAGAGACCCAGTACTTC.

CDR3: CASESSGNTIYF. CDR3 coding DNA: TGTGCCAGCGAGAGCTCTGGAAACACCATATATTTT. The chain joins TRBV12-3 or TRBV12-4 to TRBJ1-3; D unresolved. The CDR3 extends over 12 amino acids. Trimming removed 8 bases at V and 0 bases at J, with 5 bases between.

For this clonotype: The junction and the germline gene differ at one end; a read error may be behind it. The chain has TRBV6-5 and TRBJ1-1, with D unclear. Germline CDR1 MNHEY, CDR2 SVGAGI. The length of the CDR3 is 13 residues. The CDR3 DNA is TGTGCCAGCAGTTATGGCGCCTTGACCCTAGTGCACTTT. Translation gives CASSYGALTLVHF.

V gene TRBV6-4 combines with J gene TRBJ1-1; the D is unclear. The length of the CDR3 is 13 residues. Germline loops: CDR1 MRHNA, CDR2 SNTAGT. V was clipped by 3 bases and J by 2 bases, with 7 bases between them. CDR3 nucleotide sequence: TGTGCCAGCAGTGAAAACGGCAACACTGAAGCTTTCTTT. Protein: CASSENGNTEAFF.

This clonotype was counted between two and nine times. This chain uses TRBV5-1 with TRBJ1-1; possibly TRBD1 for D (6 bases). This CDR3 is 14 amino acids long. CDR1 is SGHRS, CDR2 YFSETQ, per germline. The V end was cut by 7 bases, the J end by 5 bases, with 18 bases between. The CDR3 DNA is TGCGCCAGCGGCAGGGGAGATCCGAGGACTGAAGCTTTCTTT. Its translation: CASGRGDPRTEAFF.

This clonotype was seen repeatedly, ten times or more. The chain links TRBV10-3 to TRBJ1-2; D is undetermined. V was pared by 10 bases and J by 2 bases, with 14 bases between. The V gene's germline CDR1 is ENHRY and CDR2 SYGVKD. The CDR3 runs 13 residues. CDR3 protein: CATTGVTNYGYTF. The CDR3 nucleotides read TGTGCCACGACCGGGGTAACAAACTATGGCTACACCTTC.

This clonotype showed up many times. V gene TRBV11-2 combines with J gene TRBJ2-2; D unresolved. Germline CDR1 is SGHAT and CDR2 is FQNNGV. The V gene lost 3 bases and the J gene lost 6 bases, with 14 bases spanning the gap. The length of the CDR3 is 15 residues. The DNA of the CDR3 is TGTGCCAGCAGCTTGAACCCCACGCACCCCGGGGAGCTGTTTTTT. Protein sequence: CASSLNPTHPGELFF.

The V and J genes are TRBV7-6 and TRBJ2-7, with D unresolved. The germline V and J ends were trimmed by 5 bases and 4 bases, with 12 bases remaining between them. The CDR3 sequence is 13 residues long. Germline lookup yields CDR1 SGHVS and CDR2 FNYEAQ. The CDR3 nucleotides read TGTGCCAGCAGCCAATCTCTAGTTTACGAGCAGTACTTC. This gives the protein CASSQSLVYEQYF.

This clonotype was counted only a few times. This chain connects TRBV18 to TRBJ1-5, with 9 bases identical to TRBD1. Trimming removed 3 bases from V and 1 base from J; junction bases left unmatched: 1. Germline CDR1 reads KGHSH; CDR2 reads LQKENI. This CDR3 has 15 residues. CDR3 nucleotides: TGTGCCAGCTCACCGGGGACAGGGAGCAATCAGCCCCAGCATTTT. Translation gives CASSPGTGSNQPQHF.

The table lists this clonotype with a few counts. This CDR3 is CASSFSDTEAFF. The CDR3 nucleotides are TGTGCCAGCAGTTTTAGCGACACTGAAGCTTTCTTT. The chain carries TRBV12-3 or TRBV12-4 and TRBJ1-1, with D uncertain. V gave up 3 bases and J gave up 3 bases, with 5 bases separating them. This CDR3 comprises 12 residues.

This clonotype was counted many times. CDR3 amino acids: CASSSPGESSYEQYF. The CDR3 nucleotides read TGTGCCAGCAGTTCCCCAGGCGAGAGCTCCTACGAGCAGTACTTC. The chain carries TRBV28 and TRBJ2-7; D unclear. V was pared by 4 bases and J by 0 bases, with 13 bases between. The CDR3 is made up of 15 amino acids. Germline values: CDR1 MDHEN, CDR2 SYDVKM.

The chain uses TRBV9 and TRBJ2-3; TRBD1 matches 10 bases. This CDR3 has 15 residues. The germline V gene has CDR1 SGDLS and CDR2 YYNGEE. V shed 5 bases, J shed 1 base, and the junction held 4 bases outside the gene matches. The CDR3 bases are TGTGCCAGCAGTCGGGACAGGGGTGGCACAGATACGCAGTATTTT. Its protein product is CASSRDRGGTDTQYF. Full variable domain (outside the CDR3, taken from reference TRBV9 and TRBJ2-3): DSGVTQTPKHLITATGQRVTLRCSPRSGDLSVYWYQQSLDQGLQFLIQYYNGEERAKGNILERFSAQQFPDLHSELNLSSLELGDSALYFCASSRDRGGTDTQYFGPGTRLTVL.

The chain recombines TRBV19 with TRBJ2-3; TRBD2 matches 8 bases. The CDR3 is 15 amino acids. After removal of 6 bases from V and 1 base from J, the junction contained 6 bases not matched to a gene. Germline loops: CDR1 LNHDA, CDR2 SQIVND (reference sequence). Written as DNA, the CDR3 is TGTGCCAGTAGACCCCGACTAGCGCGCACAGATACGCAGTATTTT. This gives the protein CASRPRLARTDTQYF.